Sequencing of this TCR beta chain was carried out in a study of Graves' ophthalmopathy and Graves' hyperthyroidism. V was pared by 0 bases and J by 7 bases, with 14 bases between. This CDR3 has 15 amino acids. The germline V gene encodes CDR1 SGHRS and CDR2 YFSETQ. TCR beta CDR3 regions were amplified from RNA transcripts. The workflow started with a first-round RT-PCR run with HTBI primers and then moved on to a second-round multiplex PCR. MiXCR was run by TCRdb on the multiplex PCR reads, yielding one entry per CDR3 protein. The sample has some 1.1 million distinct CDR3 sequences; less than 45% are singletons.

Sequencing was done on a sample of peripheral blood or thyroid tissue (not recorded which). The sequence was obtained from an adult man with Graves' hyperthyroidism. The genes are TRBV5-1 and TRBJ1-5; maybe TRBD1 (6 bases). CDR3 nucleotide sequence: TGCGCCAGCAGCTTGGGAGCAGGGGAGGGCCAGCCCCAGCATTTT. This translates into CASSLGAGEGQPQHF.